A single sample gave rise to the 31 T cell receptor beta chains below, sequenced in a study of vaccination effects on CD4 cells after COVID-19. The method was immunoSEQ multiplex PCR; TCRdb's version includes in-frame clones alone and lacks a portion of them. The data show about 21,000 clones, with approximately 72% seen just once and approximately 19% held by the top ten. Before any sequencing was done, the ViraFEST assay used viral peptide pools to expand antigen-specific CD4+ T cells. Subsequent to a culture period of 10 days, CD4+ T cells were isolated. The vaccine recipients had no prior SARS-CoV-2 infection, with negative nucleocapsid antibodies. These receptors have no known antigen. The sample here was CD4+ T cells from PBMCs cultured with HCoV-NL63 spike peptides, taken before COVID-19 vaccination. Source of these receptors: a human donor who received a COVID-19 vaccine.

This clone was recorded only once. The chain recombines TRBV4-2 with TRBJ2-7, with TRBD2 identical over 8 bases. CDR1 LGHNA and CDR2 YNFKEQ come from the germline V gene. J was trimmed by 4 bases and V by 0 bases; bases with no gene match: 8. The CDR3 is made up of 16 amino acids. As DNA, the CDR3 is TGTGCCAGCAGCCAAGATGGTGACGGGGGGGCTTACGAGCAGTACTTC. Protein: CASSQDGDGGAYEQYF.

This chain connects TRBV5-1 to TRBJ1-3; TRBD1 might be the D (5 bases). The CDR3 contains 16 residues. V lost 4 bases and J 1 base, leaving 15 bases between the germline ends. Per the germline V gene, CDR1 is SGHRS and CDR2 is YFSETQ. CDR3 bases: TGCGCCAGCAGCCGATTCGACAGTCTATCTGGAAACACCATATATTTT. It codes for CASSRFDSLSGNTIYF.

The rearrangement uses TRBV2 and TRBJ2-5; unclear D gene. V lost 5 bases and J lost 4, with 20 bases in between. Germline CDR1 is SNHLY and CDR2 is FYNNEI. This CDR3 is built from 16 residues. The CDR3 loop is CASSTSVDLTAETQYF. CDR3 DNA sequence: TGTGCCAGCAGTACTTCCGTCGATTTAACTGCAGAGACCCAGTACTTC. The full variable domain, completed using reference TRBV2 and TRBJ2-5, is EPEVTQTPSHQVTQMGQEVILRCVPISNHLYFYWYRQILGQKVEFLVSFYNNEISEKSEIFDDQFSVERPDGSNFTLKIRSTKLEDSAMYFCASSTSVDLTAETQYFGPGTRLLVL.

The chain uses TRBV4-1 and TRBJ2-5, with 9 bases lining up with TRBD2. The germline gives CDR1 MGHRA, CDR2 YSYEKL. The CDR3 has 15 amino acids. J lost 3 bases, V lost 1 base, and 3 bases had no gene match. The CDR3 protein is CASSQVLAGKETQYF. CDR3 DNA sequence: TGCGCCAGCAGCCAAGTCCTAGCGGGAAAAGAGACCCAGTACTTC.

The DNA for the CDR3 is TGTGCCACCAGTGATTTGTTACGGGGACAGGGCTTGGCCAAAAACATTCAGTACTTC. Its translation: CATSDLLRGQGLAKNIQYF. This sequence joins TRBV24-1 and TRBJ2-4, with TRBD1 matching over 9 bases. V lost 0 bases and J lost 1; bases outside the gene matches: 9. CDR3 size: 19 residues. From germline, CDR1 is KGHDR and CDR2 SFDVKD.

This chain uses TRBV6-5 with TRBJ2-7, with 10 positions matching TRBD1. V shed 3 bases, J shed 6 bases, and the junction held 8 bases outside the gene matches. CDR3 length: 15 residues. Germline V gives CDR1 MNHEY, CDR2 SVGAGI. The CDR3 DNA reads as TGTGCCAGCAGTTATCCGGGACAGGGGCCCTCCGAGCAGTACTTC. It is translated as CASSYPGQGPSEQYF.

This clone has only one observation. The V and J genes are TRBV15 and TRBJ1-1, with D possibly matching TRBD1 (6 bases). Germline assignment: CDR1 LNHNV and CDR2 YYDKDF (reference sequence). Trimming pared 0 bases from V and 5 bases from J, leaving 16 bases between. There are 16 residues in the CDR3. CDR3 protein: CATSRDRAGRGTEAFF. The CDR3 nucleotides are TGTGCCACCAGCAGAGATCGGGCCGGGAGGGGGACTGAAGCTTTCTTT.

The V call is TRBV11-1, the J call TRBJ2-3, with D maybe TRBD1 (5 bases). The germline V gene encodes CDR1 SGHAT and CDR2 FQDESV (reference sequence). The V end lost 3 bases, the J end lost 2 bases, and 9 bases lay between the germline ends. The CDR3 spans 14 residues. This CDR3 reads CASSFYRLTDTQYF. CDR3 in DNA: TGTGCCAGCAGCTTCTACAGGCTCACAGATACGCAGTATTTT.

The chain is built from TRBV7-9 and TRBJ2-1; D is unclear. Trimming shortened V by 3 bases and J by 10 bases, and 10 bases separated the two germline ends. Per the germline V gene, CDR1 is SEHNR and CDR2 is FQNEAQ (reference sequence). The CDR3 extends over 12 amino acids. The CDR3 DNA reads as TGTGCCAGCAGCTTCGTAGGCAGGGAGCAGTTCTTC. Translated, it gives CASSFVGREQFF.

This rearrangement joins TRBV11-2 to TRBJ2-1; perhaps TRBD2 as D (6 bases). The V end was cut by 1 base, the J end by 6 bases, with 10 bases between. Germline CDR1 SGHAT, CDR2 FQNNGV. The CDR3 spans 14 residues. This CDR3 reads CASSLAPAGNEQFF. CDR3 nucleotide sequence: TGTGCCAGCAGCTTAGCCCCAGCGGGCAATGAGCAGTTCTTC.

The chain links TRBV6-2 or TRBV6-3 to TRBJ2-1; 7 nucleotides line up with TRBD2. The CDR3 is 13 amino acids. Unmatched junction bases numbered 4, after V lost 5 bases and J lost 6 bases. Germline V CDR1 and CDR2: MNHEY, SVGEGT. The CDR3 DNA follows: TGTGCCAGCAGTCACGGGGGGTTCAATGAGCAGTTCTTC. Translation gives CASSHGGFNEQFF.

The chain links TRBV5-1 to TRBJ1-2, with 7 bases that match TRBD1. This CDR3 is built from 14 residues. Germline CDR1 SGHRS, CDR2 YFSETQ. The trim removed 3 bases at V and 2 bases at J, leaving 4 bases unmatched. The CDR3 sequence: CASSSPTGNYGYTF. CDR3 in DNA: TGCGCCAGCAGCTCACCGACAGGGAACTATGGCTACACCTTC.

The V and J genes are TRBV11-2 and TRBJ1-2; the match to TRBD1 covers 7 bases. The CDR3 is 16 amino acids. CDR1 SGHAT and CDR2 FQNNGV come from the germline V gene. The V and J ends lost 5 bases and 8 bases, in that order; junction bases with no gene match: 17. The CDR3 spells CASSPITRDSYNGYTF. Written as DNA, the CDR3 is TGTGCCAGCAGCCCCATTACGCGGGACAGCTATAACGGCTACACCTTC.

This rearrangement joins TRBV19 to TRBJ1-4, with D hard to call. This CDR3 is built from 14 residues. Trimming removed 2 bases from V and 8 bases from J, with 12 bases in between. Germline values: CDR1 LNHDA, CDR2 SQIVND (reference sequence). The CDR3 sequence: CASSIIQMNEKLFF. The CDR3 DNA follows: TGTGCCAGTAGTATAATACAGATGAACGAAAAACTGTTTTTT. Together with reference TRBV19 and TRBJ1-4, the CDR3 gives the full variable domain: DGGITQSPKYLFRKEGQNVTLSCEQNLNHDAMYWYRQDPGQGLRLIYYSQIVNDFQKGDIAEGYSVSREKKESFPLTVTSAQKNPTAFYLCASSIIQMNEKLFFGSGTQLSVL.

This clone was found once. V and J are TRBV5-6 and TRBJ2-7; TRBD1 might be the D (6 bases). Looked up from germline, CDR1 is SGHDT and CDR2 is YYEEEE. The CDR3 spans 14 residues. V lost 0 bases and J lost 6, with 13 bases in between. CDR3 protein: CASSLAQGIGEQYF. CDR3 nucleotides: TGTGCCAGCAGCTTGGCACAGGGAATAGGCGAGCAGTACTTC.

The V call is TRBV24-1, the J call TRBJ2-7; perhaps TRBD1 as D (7 bases). CDR3 size: 14 residues. Germline V gene data show CDR1 as KGHDR and CDR2 as SFDVKD. V lost 4 bases and J 6 bases, leaving 15 bases between the germline ends. The CDR3 here is CATSEGGQRGEQYF. The CDR3 nucleotides are TGTGCCACCAGTGAGGGGGGACAGAGGGGCGAGCAGTACTTC.

J is TRBJ1-6 and V is TRBV7-2; 7 bases match TRBD1. V trimming: 2 bases; J trimming: 8 bases; junction bases outside the gene matches: 9. The CDR3 spans 16 residues. Germline CDR1 and CDR2: SGHTA and FQGNSA. CDR3 in DNA: TGTGCCAGCAGCTTATCGGTGGGCAGGGGGGATTCACCCCTCCACTTT. Translating it yields CASSLSVGRGDSPLHF.

CDR3 nucleotides: TGTGCCAGCAGCTTGACAGGGAACCTCTATAATTCACCCCTCCACTTT. Amino acids: CASSLTGNLYNSPLHF. V is TRBV5-8 and J is TRBJ1-6, with a weak D call TRBD1 (6 bases). CDR1 is SGHTS, CDR2 YDEGEE, per germline. V lost 1 base and J 3 bases, leaving 11 bases between the germline ends. This CDR3 contains 16 residues.

The chain uses TRBV2 and TRBJ1-6; 8 bases map to TRBD1. The V segment lost 6 bases and the J segment 7 bases; nucleotides outside the gene matches: 8. In germline, CDR1 is SNHLY, CDR2 FYNNEI. This CDR3 spans 15 amino acids. The CDR3 reads CASRTQGAENSPLHF. The CDR3 DNA sequence: TGTGCCAGCAGGACTCAGGGGGCGGAGAATTCACCCCTCCACTTT.

V gene TRBV1 combines with J gene TRBJ2-1; the table's D call, TRBD2, was not checked against the DNA. TRBV1 is termed a pseudogene. The CDR3 loop spans 21 amino acids. CDR3 nucleotide sequence: TGCACCAGCAGACGTCGTATAAAACCAGGGACTAGCGGGGCTCGGGGGGATGAGCAGTTCTTC. It translates to CTSRRRIKPGTSGARGDEQFF.

The rearrangement links TRBV4-1 to TRBJ2-7; tentatively, D is TRBD1 (6 bases). This CDR3 contains 15 residues. Germline lookup yields CDR1 MGHRA and CDR2 YSYEKL. Deletions cut 1 base from V and 3 bases from J, with 13 bases between. The CDR3 DNA reads as TGCGCCAGCAGCCAAGCAGGGGCCGACCTCTACGAGCAGTACTTC. Encoded protein: CASSQAGADLYEQYF.

The chain is built from TRBV30 and TRBJ1-6; possibly TRBD1 for D (6 bases). The germline CDR1 and CDR2 sequences are GTSNPN and SVGIG (reference sequence). V was pared by 0 bases and J by 10 bases, with 13 bases between. The CDR3 spans 14 residues. CDR3 amino acids: CAWSVTGQLSPLHF. CDR3 nucleotides: TGTGCCTGGAGTGTGACCGGACAGTTGTCACCCCTCCACTTT.

This chain joins TRBV10-3 and TRBJ2-1, with 8 bases matching TRBD2. CDR1 and CDR2 from the germline V gene are ENHRY and SYGVKD. The trim removed 5 bases at V and 2 bases at J, leaving 2 bases unmatched. The CDR3 loop spans 14 amino acids. The CDR3 here is CAISRGGTYNEQFF. CDR3 bases: TGTGCCATCAGTCGCGGGGGGACCTACAATGAGCAGTTCTTC.

The chain links TRBV28 to TRBJ1-2; D might be TRBD1 (5 bases). From germline, CDR1 is MDHEN and CDR2 SYDVKM. With 4 bases removed from V and 7 bases from J, the gap between germline ends came to 16 bases. The CDR3 totals 14 residues. CDR3: CASSSPGLSGGYTF. CDR3 sequence (DNA): TGTGCCAGCAGTTCCCCGGGACTTTCCGGTGGCTACACCTTC.

The table lists this clone with a few counts. This chain uses TRBV4-1 with TRBJ2-1; TRBD1 matches at 8 bases. The germline CDR1 and CDR2 sequences are MGHRA and YSYEKL. V gave up 5 bases and J gave up 6 bases; unmatched junction bases: 12. The CDR3 loop spans 16 amino acids. Here the CDR3 reads CASSTLGRGRTNEQFF. CDR3 coding DNA: TGCGCCAGCAGCACCCTCGGCAGGGGGCGTACCAATGAGCAGTTCTTC.

J is TRBJ1-1 and V is TRBV5-1; tentatively, D is TRBD1 (5 bases). Germline CDR1 SGHRS, CDR2 YFSETQ. V lost 3 bases and J 3 bases, leaving 9 bases between the germline ends. This CDR3 comprises 13 residues. The CDR3 is CASSWGGDTEAFF. In DNA form, the CDR3 reads TGCGCCAGCAGCTGGGGGGGGGACACTGAAGCTTTCTTT.

The V and J genes are TRBV28 and TRBJ1-6; D might be TRBD1 (6 bases). The V gene lost 3 bases and the J gene lost 9 bases, with 15 bases spanning the gap. CDR1 MDHEN and CDR2 SYDVKM come from the germline V gene. The CDR3 is 15 amino acids. The CDR3 region is CASSFARGKFSPLHF. Written as DNA, the CDR3 is TGTGCCAGCAGTTTCGCAAGGGGGAAGTTTTCACCCCTCCACTTT.

This clone came up a few times. The chain is built from TRBV24-1 and TRBJ2-7; 9 bases fit TRBD1. The CDR3 sequence is 15 residues long. The trim removed 6 bases at V and 3 bases at J, leaving 8 bases unmatched. Germline lookup yields CDR1 KGHDR and CDR2 SFDVKD. CDR3 coding DNA: TGTGCCACCAGTCCGGGACAGGGTCCACGCTACGAGCAGTACTTC. Its translation is CATSPGQGPRYEQYF.

This clone was picked up a small number of times. The chain carries TRBV27 and TRBJ2-1; 8 nucleotides line up with TRBD1. Germline assignment: CDR1 MNHEY and CDR2 SMNVEV (reference sequence). V was pared by 3 bases and J by 6 bases, with 7 bases of the junction left unmatched. CDR3 size: 15 residues. The CDR3 DNA reads as TGTGCCAGCAGTTTCCAGGGGGCGTGGGTCAATGAGCAGTTCTTC. Residues: CASSFQGAWVNEQFF.

With respect to this clone: A junction end diverges from the germline sequence, so it may reflect a read error. The genes are TRBV6-2 or TRBV6-3 and TRBJ1-5, with D hard to call. CDR1 and CDR2 (germline): MNHEY, SVGEGT. The CDR3 loop spans 15 amino acids. DNA of the CDR3: TGTGCCAGCAGTCTGGACCGACCTAGCTATCAGCCCCAGCATTTT. Translated: CASSLDRPSYQPQHF.

The V and J genes are TRBV6-5 and TRBJ1-5; D not certain. Germline V CDR1 and CDR2: MNHEY, SVGAGI. The germline V and J ends were trimmed by 0 bases and 6 bases, with 6 bases remaining between them. The CDR3 spans 13 residues. CDR3 in DNA: TGTGCCAGCAGTTACTCGATTGGTCAGCCCCAGCATTTT. It encodes CASSYSIGQPQHF.